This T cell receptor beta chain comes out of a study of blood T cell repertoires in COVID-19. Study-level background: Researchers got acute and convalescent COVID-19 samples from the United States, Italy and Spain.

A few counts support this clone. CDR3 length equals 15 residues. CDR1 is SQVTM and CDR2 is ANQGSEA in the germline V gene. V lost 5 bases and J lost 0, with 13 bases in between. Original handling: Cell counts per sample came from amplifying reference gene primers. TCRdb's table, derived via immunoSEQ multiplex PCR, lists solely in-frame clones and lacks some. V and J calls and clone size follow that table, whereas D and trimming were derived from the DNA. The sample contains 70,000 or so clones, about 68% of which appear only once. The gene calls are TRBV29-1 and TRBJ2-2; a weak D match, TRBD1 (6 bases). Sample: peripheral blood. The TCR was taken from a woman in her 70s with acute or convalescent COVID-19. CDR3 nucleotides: TGCAGCGTTCTCGAACGGACAGCGAACACCGGGGAGCTGTTTTTT. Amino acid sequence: CSVLERTANTGELFF.